This T cell receptor beta chain was obtained from a study of identical twins. Template switching added a universal primer site, and cDNA bore unique molecular identifiers. One entry per CDR3 protein results from TCRdb running MiXCR on the 5' RACE reads. The sample carries approximately 550,000 distinct CDR3 sequences, around 20% recorded once. Losses at the gene ends were 1 base for V and 2 bases for J; bases not matched to a gene: 14. The CDR3 spans 20 residues. CDR1 MDHEN and CDR2 SYDVKM come from the germline V gene. This clonotype has a handful of counts. These data are also associated with another study on yellow fever vaccine responses in identical twins.

This receptor was obtained from a woman aged 18-30 years in good health. Sequencing was carried out using CD4+ T cells sorted from blood. The chain recombines TRBV28 with TRBJ2-5; 12 bases map to TRBD2. The CDR3 here is CASSLSRSNLAGGRQETQYF. DNA of the CDR3: TGTGCCAGCAGTTTATCCCGCTCGAACCTAGCGGGAGGGCGACAAGAGACCCAGTACTTC.